This T cell receptor beta chain was identified during a study of identical twins. As concerns this clonotype: Its antigen remains unknown.

Each cDNA held unique molecular identifiers, and template switching gave it a universal primer site. TCRdb processed the 5' RACE reads anew with MiXCR; each CDR3 protein has one entry. The sample lists 450,000 to 650,000 distinct CDR3 sequences, more than 9% occurring once. CDR3 length: 17 amino acids. Trimming at V came to 3 bases and at J to 5 bases, leaving 10 bases not matched to a gene. Germline V gives CDR1 LGHNA, CDR2 YNFKEQ. Healthy Caucasians supplied all donations. Findings and caveats of the study: Donors were not followed over many years; analysis was cross-sectional.

The sample also formed part of further work on yellow fever vaccine responses in identical twins. Per that paper: Twins reportedly appeared to share part of their vaccine T cell response while keeping part individual.

This sequence was found in a woman aged 18-29 years in good health. The sequenced sample consisted of PBMCs. The chain employs TRBV4-2 and TRBJ2-2; 9 nucleotides agree with TRBD1. The CDR3 nucleotides are TGTGCCAGCAGCCACGCCGGGACAGGGTCAATAACCGGGGAGCTGTTTTTT. Translation gives CASSHAGTGSITGELFF.